Here is one T cell receptor (beta chain) with its context. What it binds is unknown. Germline assignment: CDR1 SQVTM and CDR2 ANQGSEA. J gave up 8 bases and V 5 bases, and 2 bases lay outside the gene matches. This CDR3 comprises 11 residues. These data belong to a study of T-cell reconstitution after alpha-beta-depleted transplantation in children. Preparation of the TCRbeta library involved a method that used unique molecular identifiers. TCRdb fed the PCR reads into MiXCR, producing one record per CDR3 protein. The sample yields 750,000 to 950,000 distinct CDR3 sequences, 15% to 20% seen once. Overall study findings and caveats: After one year, T-cell counts and TCRbeta diversity mostly came from new T cells.

The source is a male patient aged 5 to 17 who had a stem cell transplant for acute lymphoblastic leukemia, so the T cells may come from the graft donor. The source material was PBMCs, mostly from graft donor cells, sampled 360 days after TCRalphabeta/CD19-depleted stem cell transplant. The rearrangement uses TRBV29-1 and TRBJ2-1; 8 bases fit TRBD1. In nucleotides, the CDR3 is TGCAGCGTTCTACAGGGGGATGAGCAGTTCTTC. It specifies CSVLQGDEQFF.